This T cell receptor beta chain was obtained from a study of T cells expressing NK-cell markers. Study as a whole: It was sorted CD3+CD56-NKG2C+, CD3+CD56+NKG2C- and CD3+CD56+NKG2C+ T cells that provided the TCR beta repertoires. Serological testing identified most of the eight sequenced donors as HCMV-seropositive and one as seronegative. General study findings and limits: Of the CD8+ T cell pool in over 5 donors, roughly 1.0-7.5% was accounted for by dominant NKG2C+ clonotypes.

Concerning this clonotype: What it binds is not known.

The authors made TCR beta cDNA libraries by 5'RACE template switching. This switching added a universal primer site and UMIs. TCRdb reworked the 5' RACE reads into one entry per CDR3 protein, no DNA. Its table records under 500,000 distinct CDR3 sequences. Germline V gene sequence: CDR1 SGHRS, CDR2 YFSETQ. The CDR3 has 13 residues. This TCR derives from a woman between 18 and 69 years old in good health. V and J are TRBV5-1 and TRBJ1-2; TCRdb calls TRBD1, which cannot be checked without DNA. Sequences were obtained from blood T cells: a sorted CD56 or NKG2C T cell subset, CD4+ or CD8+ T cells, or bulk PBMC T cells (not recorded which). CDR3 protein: CASRPDSTGGYTF.